Below are 27 T cell receptor beta chains sequenced from a single sample in a study of regulatory dendritic cells for organ transplantation. Profiling relied on immunoSEQ multiplex PCR, and the TCRdb table lists in-frame clones only, not all of them. Found here are 34,000 or so clones, roughly 91% of them singletons; the top ten hold over 0.055%. Sequenced: naive CD4+ T cells from blood. Subset here: CD45RA+ naive T cells. The receptor source for this set is a human donor in good health.

This clone was detected only once. This chain joins TRBV18 and TRBJ2-3; the D gene is possibly TRBD1 (5 bases). The CDR3 runs 14 residues. Per germline, CDR1 KGHSH and CDR2 LQKENI. Trimming took off 0 bases at V and 3 bases at J, with 7 bases between the two ends. The CDR3 loop reads CASSPPYRTDTQYF. In DNA, the CDR3 is TGTGCCAGCTCACCACCGTACAGGACAGATACGCAGTATTTT.

This chain links TRBV28 with TRBJ2-7; the match to TRBD1 covers 8 bases. The CDR3 consists of 18 residues. Germline-derived CDR1 and CDR2 are MDHEN and SYDVKM. The ends lost 2 bases at V and 1 base at J; junction bases unmatched: 13. CDR3 DNA: TGTGCCAGCAGTTTAATTAATAGATGGGGGACAGGATCCTACGAGCAGTACTTC. The encoded protein is CASSLINRWGTGSYEQYF. The variable domain in full, with the rest retrieved from reference TRBV28 and TRBJ2-7, is DVKVTQSSRYLVKRTGEKVFLECVQDMDHENMFWYRQDPGLGLRLIYFSYDVKMKEKGDIPEGYSVSREKKERFSLILESASTNQTSMYLCASSLINRWGTGSYEQYFGPGTRLTVT.

V and J are TRBV27 and TRBJ2-5, with D perhaps matching TRBD1 or TRBD2 (7 bases each). Germline values: CDR1 MNHEY, CDR2 SMNVEV (reference sequence). Deletions cut 5 bases from V and 5 bases from J, with 15 bases between. The CDR3 covers 14 residues. The CDR3 is CASSASRGGETQYF. CDR3 DNA: TGTGCCAGCAGTGCATCCAGGGGGGGGGAGACCCAGTACTTC.

J is TRBJ2-2 and V is TRBV7-6; 8 nucleotides agree with TRBD2. Germline lookup yields CDR1 SGHVS and CDR2 FNYEAQ. The CDR3 runs to 14 residues. Unmatched junction bases numbered 7, after V lost 5 bases and J lost 8 bases. The CDR3 sequence: CASSQGLGEGELFF. The CDR3 DNA reads as TGTGCCAGCAGCCAGGGACTAGGGGAGGGGGAGCTGTTTTTT.

CDR3 protein: CASSVGGEAYNEQFF. The CDR3 DNA reads as TGTGCCAGCAGCGTAGGAGGGGAAGCGTACAATGAGCAGTTCTTC. The chain couples TRBV9 to TRBJ2-1; D could derive from TRBD1 or TRBD2 (5 bases each). Trimming took off 0 bases at V and 4 bases at J, with 11 bases between the two ends. In germline, CDR1 is SGDLS, CDR2 YYNGEE. CDR3 length equals 15 residues.

The chain has TRBV7-2 and TRBJ2-1, with D possibly matching TRBD2 (6 bases). This CDR3 region has 17 residues. Trimming shortened V by 5 bases and J by 8 bases, and 25 bases separated the two germline ends. Germline V gives CDR1 SGHTA, CDR2 FQGNSA. CDR3 in DNA: TGTGCCAGCAGCCCGTCTTCGAGACCGGCGGGATCCCATGAGCAGTTCTTC. Its translation is CASSPSSRPAGSHEQFF.

This chain connects TRBV7-2 to TRBJ1-2; 7 nucleotides agree with TRBD1. The CDR3 contains 14 residues. The germline gives CDR1 SGHTA, CDR2 FQGNSA. The V gene end was trimmed by 1 base and the J gene end by 6 bases; junction bases not matched to a gene: 5. In DNA form, the CDR3 reads TGTGCCAGCAGCTTAGAGCGGGGACAGAATGGCTACACCTTC. Amino acids: CASSLERGQNGYTF.

The rearrangement joins TRBV11-2 to TRBJ2-5, with D unclear. Deletions cut 7 bases from V and 2 bases from J, with 11 bases between. The CDR3 spans 13 residues. Per the germline V gene, CDR1 is SGHAT and CDR2 is FQNNGV. The CDR3 loop reads CASNSAAQETQYF. The CDR3 DNA sequence: TGTGCCAGCAACAGTGCAGCTCAAGAGACCCAGTACTTC.

The chain carries TRBV27 and TRBJ2-3, with a weak D call TRBD2 (7 bases). The V and J ends lost 2 bases and 2 bases respectively, with 20 bases between them. CDR3 length equals 18 residues. Per germline, CDR1 MNHEY and CDR2 SMNVEV (reference sequence). The CDR3 spells CASSLGGARGRATDTQYF. CDR3 sequence (DNA): TGTGCCAGCAGTTTAGGGGGGGCCAGGGGCCGCGCCACAGATACGCAGTATTTT.

The chain's CDR3 is CASRTAGTGVSPLHF. The CDR3 DNA follows: TGTGCCAGCAGGACCGCCGGGACAGGGGTCTCACCCCTCCACTTT. The chain carries TRBV6-5 and TRBJ1-6; 10 bases are a match to TRBD1. CDR3 length: 15 amino acids. CDR1 MNHEY and CDR2 SVGAGI come from the germline V gene. Trimming took 6 bases from V and 10 from J; bases not matched to a gene: 9.

The rearrangement links TRBV11-2 to TRBJ2-3, with no clear D. Per germline, CDR1 SGHAT and CDR2 FQNNGV. The CDR3 runs 15 residues. V dropped 5 bases and J dropped 0 bases, with 12 bases sitting between them. The CDR3 protein is CASSNPGASTDTQYF. CDR3 sequence (DNA): TGTGCCAGCAGCAACCCCGGTGCTAGCACAGATACGCAGTATTTT.

This chain uses TRBV5-4 with TRBJ1-2; D is possibly TRBD1 (5 bases). Germline CDR1 and CDR2: SGHNT and YYREEE (reference sequence). The CDR3 has 16 residues. The V and J ends lost 4 bases and 8 bases respectively, with 24 bases between them. This CDR3 reads CASSEMEAGIGLGYTF. In nucleotides, the CDR3 is TGTGCCAGCAGCGAAATGGAGGCAGGGATCGGACTCGGCTACACCTTC.

V is TRBV2 and J is TRBJ1-1, with no clear D. The V end was cut by 5 bases, the J end by 0 bases, with 4 bases between. The germline gives CDR1 SNHLY, CDR2 FYNNEI. CDR3 length equals 12 residues. CDR3 nucleotides: TGTGCCAGCAGTCTATTGAACACTGAAGCTTTCTTT. Translated: CASSLLNTEAFF.

CDR3 amino acids: CASSSTNLYGYTF. CDR3 DNA sequence: TGTGCCAGCAGCTCGACTAATCTCTATGGCTACACCTTC. V is TRBV5-4 and J is TRBJ1-2; D remains unclear. The CDR3 loop spans 13 amino acids. Germline CDR1 and CDR2: SGHNT and YYREEE (reference sequence). Between the trimmed V and J ends, which lost 3 bases and 4 bases, there was a span of 10 bases. The variable domain in full, completed from reference TRBV5-4 and TRBJ1-2, reads ETGVTQSPTHLIKTRGQQVTLRCSSQSGHNTVSWYQQALGQGPQFIFQYYREEENGRGNFPPRFSGLQFPNYSSELNVNALELDDSALYLCASSSTNLYGYTFGSGTRLTVV.

The chain carries TRBV7-2 and TRBJ2-7, with D tentatively TRBD1 (7 bases). Germline CDR1 is SGHTA and CDR2 is FQGNSA. V lost 5 bases, J lost 7 bases, and 21 bases lay in between. The CDR3 sequence is 15 residues long. The CDR3: CASSLGGGAPLEQYF. CDR3 sequence (DNA): TGTGCCAGCAGCCTAGGGGGCGGGGCCCCACTGGAGCAGTACTTC.

This chain connects TRBV7-6 to TRBJ2-5, with no clear D. The CDR3 is 15 residues long. CDR1 is SGHVS and CDR2 is FNYEAQ in the germline V gene. Trimming took 5 bases from V and 1 from J, leaving 14 bases between them. The CDR3 region is CASSPVVGFQETQYF. The CDR3 DNA follows: TGTGCCAGCAGCCCTGTGGTCGGTTTCCAAGAGACCCAGTACTTC.

This clone was seen once. The J gene is TRBJ2-2, the V gene TRBV27, with 7 bases matching TRBD1. The CDR3 totals 14 residues. Trimming took 8 bases from V and 2 from J; bases not matched to a gene: 5. Germline loops: CDR1 MNHEY, CDR2 SMNVEV (reference sequence). CDR3 sequence reads: CASLRQGNTGELFF. CDR3 bases: TGTGCCAGCCTGCGACAGGGCAACACCGGGGAGCTGTTTTTT.

The chain uses TRBV4-1 and TRBJ2-3; 12 bases are a match to TRBD2. V dropped 0 bases and J dropped 2; count of bases not matched to a gene: 15. Germline V lookup: CDR1 MGHRA, CDR2 YSYEKL. The CDR3 consists of 21 residues. CDR3 coding DNA: TGCGCCAGCAGCCAAGATATCCCGCTAGCGGGGGGGCTAATAGCCACAGATACGCAGTATTTT. Amino acids: CASSQDIPLAGGLIATDTQYF.

J is TRBJ2-1 and V is TRBV14; TRBD2 aligns across 12 bases. The CDR3 is 19 residues long. J gave up 3 bases and V 3 bases, and 12 bases lay outside the gene matches. Germline CDR1 is SGHDN and CDR2 is FVKESK. CDR3 region: CASSQDSRLAGANYNEQFF. The CDR3 DNA is TGTGCCAGCAGCCAGGACTCCCGACTAGCGGGGGCCAACTACAATGAGCAGTTCTTC. The entire variable domain, with the rest obtained from reference TRBV14 and TRBJ2-1, is as follows: EAGVTQFPSHSVIEKGQTVTLRCDPISGHDNLYWYRRVMGKEIKFLLHFVKESKQDESGMPNNRFLAERTGGTYSTLKVQPAELEDSGVYFCASSQDSRLAGANYNEQFFGPGTRLTVL.

J is TRBJ2-7 and V is TRBV5-8, with 7 bases aligning to TRBD1. This CDR3 comprises 14 residues. Germline V gene lookup returns CDR1 SGHTS and CDR2 YDEGEE. With 4 bases clipped from V and 7 bases from J, the junction kept 11 bases outside the gene matches. The CDR3 DNA reads as TGTGCCAGCAGCGCCGGGACAGATATCTTTGAGCAGTACTTC. Amino acids: CASSAGTDIFEQYF. Based on the CDR3 plus reference TRBV5-8 and TRBJ2-7, the full variable domain is EAGVTQSPTHLIKTRGQQATLRCSPISGHTSVYWYQQALGLGLQFLLWYDEGEERNRGNFPPRFSGRQFPNYSSELNVNALELEDSALYLCASSAGTDIFEQYFGPGTRLTVT.

For the CDR3, the DNA is TGTGCCAGCAGCGTCACGCGGGGGTGGGTCAATGAGCAGTTCTTC. Its translation is CASSVTRGWVNEQFF. The rearrangement uses TRBV9 and TRBJ2-1, with TRBD2 identical over 7 bases. Germline V lookup: CDR1 SGDLS, CDR2 YYNGEE. There are 15 residues in the CDR3. After removal of 2 bases from V and 6 bases from J, the junction contained 8 bases not matched to a gene.

This clone has just one count. This chain uses TRBV19 with TRBJ2-7; D uncertain. V lost 5 bases to trimming and J lost 7 bases, with 12 bases between them. Per the germline V gene, CDR1 is LNHDA and CDR2 is SQIVND (reference sequence). The CDR3 covers 12 residues. CDR3: CASSPVLGEQYF. For the CDR3, the DNA is TGTGCCAGTAGTCCAGTCCTGGGGGAGCAGTACTTC. Supplemented by reference TRBV19 and TRBJ2-7, the full variable domain reads DGGITQSPKYLFRKEGQNVTLSCEQNLNHDAMYWYRQDPGQGLRLIYYSQIVNDFQKGDIAEGYSVSREKKESFPLTVTSAQKNPTAFYLCASSPVLGEQYFGPGTRLTVT.

V and J are TRBV2 and TRBJ1-2; 7 bases agree with TRBD1. Germline CDR1 reads SNHLY; CDR2 reads FYNNEI. Unmatched junction bases numbered 4, after V lost 4 bases and J lost 5 bases. This CDR3 has 13 residues. This CDR3 reads CASSGQGLYGYTF. The CDR3 nucleotides read TGTGCCAGCAGTGGACAGGGCTTGTATGGCTACACCTTC.

This rearrangement joins TRBV5-4 to TRBJ2-1, with 11 bases identical to TRBD2. The ends lost 3 bases at V and 6 bases at J; junction bases unmatched: 8. Germline V gene lookup returns CDR1 SGHNT and CDR2 YYREEE (reference sequence). CDR3 size: 16 residues. In DNA form, the CDR3 reads TGTGCCAGCAGCTCTAAGCTAGCGGGAGGAGGCAATGAGCAGTTCTTC. This encodes CASSSKLAGGGNEQFF.

The V gene is TRBV2, the J gene TRBJ2-1, with a possible D match to TRBD2 (5 bases). Germline-derived CDR1 and CDR2 are SNHLY and FYNNEI. This CDR3 region has 12 residues. V lost 7 bases to trimming and J lost 15 bases, with 19 bases between them. Here the CDR3 reads CASTEQRNLMFF. In nucleotides, the CDR3 is TGTGCCAGCACCGAACAGCGGAATCTGATGTTCTTC.

The CDR3, as DNA: TGTGCCAGCAGCGTAGAAGGACAGCCGAATTCACCCCTCCACTTT. Encoded protein: CASSVEGQPNSPLHF. The chain employs TRBV9 and TRBJ1-6; a weak D match, TRBD1 (6 bases). The germline V gene encodes CDR1 SGDLS and CDR2 YYNGEE. V was cut by 0 bases and J by 7 bases, with 11 bases left in between. The CDR3 is made up of 15 amino acids. Variable domain in full (rest from reference TRBV9 and TRBJ1-6): DSGVTQTPKHLITATGQRVTLRCSPRSGDLSVYWYQQSLDQGLQFLIQYYNGEERAKGNILERFSAQQFPDLHSELNLSSLELGDSALYFCASSVEGQPNSPLHFGNGTRLTVT.

The V gene is TRBV30, the J gene TRBJ1-1; no reliable D call. Trimming took off 3 bases at V and 3 bases at J, with 8 bases between the two ends. The CDR3 is 12 amino acids. Germline assignment: CDR1 GTSNPN and CDR2 SVGIG (reference sequence). The CDR3 nucleotides read TGTGCCTGGAGGCAGGCGGACACTGAAGCTTTCTTT. Translating it yields CAWRQADTEAFF.